This T cell receptor beta chain originates from a study of identical twins. Regarding the study as a whole: Potential partial confounding of zero-insertion analyses by invariant MAIT and iNKT cells was noted. Twin pairs had excess sharing that was weaker in beta out-of-frame sequences.

Trimming stripped 6 bases from V and 7 bases from J, with 13 bases between. Germline values: CDR1 DFQATT, CDR2 SNEGSKA (reference sequence). The CDR3 has 12 amino acids. Note on this clonotype: As yet, its antigen is unknown.

Using its own MiXCR run on the 5' RACE reads, TCRdb lists one record per CDR3 protein. The sample carries 500,000 to 650,000 distinct CDR3 sequences, about 20% recorded once. These records were also assigned to another study, of yellow fever vaccine responses in identical twins.

Sequencing input: CD4+ T cells sorted from blood. The chain uses TRBV20-1 and TRBJ1-5; D is perhaps TRBD1 (6 bases). The TCR originated in a woman younger than 35 in good health. For the CDR3, the DNA is TGCAGTGCCACCAGGGGAGGACAGCCCCAGCATTTT. This sequence encodes CSATRGGQPQHF.